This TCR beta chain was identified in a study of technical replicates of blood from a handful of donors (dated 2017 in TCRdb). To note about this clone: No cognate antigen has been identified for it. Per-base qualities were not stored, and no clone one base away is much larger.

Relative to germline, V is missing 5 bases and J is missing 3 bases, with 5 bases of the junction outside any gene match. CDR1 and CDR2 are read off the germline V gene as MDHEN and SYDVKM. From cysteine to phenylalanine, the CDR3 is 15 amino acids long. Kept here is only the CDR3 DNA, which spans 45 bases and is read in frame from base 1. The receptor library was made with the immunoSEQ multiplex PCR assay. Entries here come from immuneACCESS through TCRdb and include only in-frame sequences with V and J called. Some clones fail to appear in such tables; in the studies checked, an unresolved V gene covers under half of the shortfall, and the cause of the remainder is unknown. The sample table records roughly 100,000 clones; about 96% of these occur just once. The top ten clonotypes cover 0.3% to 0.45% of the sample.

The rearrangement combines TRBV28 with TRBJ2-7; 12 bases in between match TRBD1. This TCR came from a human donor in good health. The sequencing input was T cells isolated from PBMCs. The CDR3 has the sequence CASSPGTGGLYEQYF. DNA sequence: TGTGCCAGCAGTCCCGGGACAGGGGGCCTCTACGAGCAGTACTTC.